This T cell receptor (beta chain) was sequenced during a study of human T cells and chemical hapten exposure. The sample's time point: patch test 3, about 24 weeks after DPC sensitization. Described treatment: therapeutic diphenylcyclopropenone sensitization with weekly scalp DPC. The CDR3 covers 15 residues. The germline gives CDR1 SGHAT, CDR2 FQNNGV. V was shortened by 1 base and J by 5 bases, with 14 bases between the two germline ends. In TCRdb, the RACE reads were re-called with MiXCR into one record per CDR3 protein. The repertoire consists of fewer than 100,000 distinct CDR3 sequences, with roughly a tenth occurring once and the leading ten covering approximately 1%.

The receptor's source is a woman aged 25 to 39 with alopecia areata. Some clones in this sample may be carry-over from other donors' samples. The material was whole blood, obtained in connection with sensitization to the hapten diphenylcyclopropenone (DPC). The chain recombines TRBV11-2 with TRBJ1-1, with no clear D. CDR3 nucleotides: TGTGCCAGCAGCTTAGTTGGGCTCCGCGGGACTGAAGCTTTCTTT. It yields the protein CASSLVGLRGTEAFF. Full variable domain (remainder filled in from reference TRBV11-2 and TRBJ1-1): EAGVAQSPRYKIIEKRQSVAFWCNPISGHATLYWYQQILGQGPKLLIQFQNNGVVDDSQLPKDRFSAERLKGVDSTLKIQPAKLEDSAVYLCASSLVGLRGTEAFFGQGTRLTVV.